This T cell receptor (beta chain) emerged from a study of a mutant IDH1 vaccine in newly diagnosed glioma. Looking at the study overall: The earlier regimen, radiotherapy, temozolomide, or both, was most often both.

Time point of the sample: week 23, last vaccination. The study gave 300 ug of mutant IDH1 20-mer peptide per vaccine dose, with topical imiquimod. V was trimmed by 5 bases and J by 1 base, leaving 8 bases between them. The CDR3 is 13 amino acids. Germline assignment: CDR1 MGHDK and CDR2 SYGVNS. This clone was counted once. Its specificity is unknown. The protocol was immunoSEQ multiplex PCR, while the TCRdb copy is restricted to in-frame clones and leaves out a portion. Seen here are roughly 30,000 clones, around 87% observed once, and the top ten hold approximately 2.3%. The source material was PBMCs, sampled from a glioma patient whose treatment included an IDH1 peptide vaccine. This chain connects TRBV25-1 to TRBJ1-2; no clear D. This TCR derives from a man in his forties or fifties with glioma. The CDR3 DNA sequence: TGTGCCAGCAGTAACGTTAATAACTATGGCTACACCTTC. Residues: CASSNVNNYGYTF.